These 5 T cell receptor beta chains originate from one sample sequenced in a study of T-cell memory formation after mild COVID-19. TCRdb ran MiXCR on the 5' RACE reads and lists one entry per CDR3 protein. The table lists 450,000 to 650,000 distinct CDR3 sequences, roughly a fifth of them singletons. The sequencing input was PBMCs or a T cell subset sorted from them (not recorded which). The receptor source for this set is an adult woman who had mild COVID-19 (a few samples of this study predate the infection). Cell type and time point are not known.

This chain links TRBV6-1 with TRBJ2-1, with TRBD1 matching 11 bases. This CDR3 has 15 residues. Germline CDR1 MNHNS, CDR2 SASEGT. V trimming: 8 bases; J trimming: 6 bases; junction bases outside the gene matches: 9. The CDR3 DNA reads TGTGCCAGCTCCTCCCGGGACAGGGGGATCAATGAGCAGTTCTTC. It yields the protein CASSSRDRGINEQFF.

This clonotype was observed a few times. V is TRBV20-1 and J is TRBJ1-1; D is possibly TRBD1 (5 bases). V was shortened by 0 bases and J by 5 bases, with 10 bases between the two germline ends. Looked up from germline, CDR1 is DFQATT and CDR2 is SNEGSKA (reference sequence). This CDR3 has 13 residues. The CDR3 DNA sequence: TGCAGTGCTAGAGATGGGGGATGGACTGAAGCTTTCTTT. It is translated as CSARDGGWTEAFF.

The CDR3 bases are TGTGCCAGCAGTTACTCGACGTTATACAATGAGCAGTTCTTC. Its translation is CASSYSTLYNEQFF. The chain combines TRBV6-6 with TRBJ2-1, with unresolved D. Germline lookup yields CDR1 MNHNY and CDR2 SVGAGI (reference sequence). The CDR3 sequence is 14 residues long. V was shortened by 0 bases and J by 4 bases, with 7 bases between the two germline ends.

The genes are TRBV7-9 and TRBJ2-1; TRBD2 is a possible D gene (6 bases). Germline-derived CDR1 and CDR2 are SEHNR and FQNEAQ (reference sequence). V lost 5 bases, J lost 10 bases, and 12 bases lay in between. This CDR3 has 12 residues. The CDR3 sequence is CASSADGGEQFF. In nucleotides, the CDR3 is TGTGCCAGCAGCGCAGATGGGGGGGAGCAGTTCTTC.

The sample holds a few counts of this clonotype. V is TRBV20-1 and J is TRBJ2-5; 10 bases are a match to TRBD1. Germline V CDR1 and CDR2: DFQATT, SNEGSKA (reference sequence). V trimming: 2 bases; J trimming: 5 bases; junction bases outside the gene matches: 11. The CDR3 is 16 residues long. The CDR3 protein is CSARPAGTGVGETQYF. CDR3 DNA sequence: TGCAGTGCTAGACCAGCCGGGACAGGGGTCGGGGAGACCCAGTACTTC.